This TCR beta chain stems from a study of post-analysis software for immune sequencing data. Study in general: Included among the disease courses, which were recorded for the cohort, were relapsing-remitting, secondary progressive and progressive-relapsing multiple sclerosis. Study results and limitations: Versus controls, multiple sclerosis patients showed significantly lower diversity (normalized Chao1).

This clonotype was detected many times. Its antigen is not identified. Carried by the TCR beta cDNA libraries were unique molecular identifiers. About 540,000 cDNA molecules were obtained from roughly 1 to 10 million T cells. TCRdb reanalysed the PCR reads using MiXCR and keeps one entry per CDR3 protein. Of a few hundred thousand distinct CDR3 sequences listed, roughly 30% are singletons. Sequenced sample: blood. The origin of this receptor is a girl aged 5-17 years with multiple sclerosis.

CDR3 DNA sequence: TGTGCCAGCAGCTATGGAGCGGGGGGGCGGGGCAATGAGCAGTTCTTC. Amino acid sequence: CASSYGAGGRGNEQFF. The chain links TRBV5-6 to TRBJ2-1; 10 bases are a match to TRBD2. Germline assignment: CDR1 SGHDT and CDR2 YYEEEE. The CDR3 is made up of 16 amino acids. Unmatched junction bases numbered 9, after V lost 3 bases and J lost 6 bases.